This TCR beta chain was documented in a study of T cells after yellow fever vaccination. V gave up 2 bases and J gave up 4 bases, with 9 bases separating them. This CDR3 comprises 13 residues. Germline CDR1 is SGHRS and CDR2 is YFSETQ. 5'RACE template switching added a universal primer site and UMIs to TCR cDNA. Each CDR3 protein gets one entry after TCRdb re-called the 5' RACE reads with MiXCR. The table has about 340,000 distinct CDR3 sequences, 9.5% to 15% seen once. The chain is built from TRBV5-1 and TRBJ1-2; D is perhaps TRBD1 (5 bases). The sample here was CD4+ T cells sorted from PBMCs, taken 15 days after the yellow fever booster vaccination. This receptor was taken from a man younger than 35 who received the YFV17D yellow fever vaccine. CDR3 residues: CASSFDRIYGYTF. CDR3 in DNA: TGCGCCAGCAGCTTCGACAGAATCTATGGCTACACCTTC. The full variable domain, completed using reference TRBV5-1 and TRBJ1-2, is KAGVTQTPRYLIKTRGQQVTLSCSPISGHRSVSWYQQTPGQGLQFLFEYFSETQRNKGNFPGRFSGRQFSNSRSEMNVSTLELGDSALYLCASSFDRIYGYTFGSGTRLTVV.